The entry that follows covers one T cell receptor (beta chain) sequence. Its specificity is unknown. This sample is part of a study of T cell responses to AZD1222 COVID-19 vaccine. There are 12 residues in the CDR3. V lost 5 bases, J lost 8 bases, and 12 bases lay in between. Germline lookup yields CDR1 MDHEN and CDR2 SYDVKM. Whole-study findings and limits: Baseline seropositivity occurred in only a handful of AZD1222 recipients.

TCRdb's table, derived via immunoSEQ multiplex PCR, lists solely in-frame clones and lacks some. The table lists 150,000 or so clones, over 75% of them singletons. The chain combines TRBV28 with TRBJ1-1; D unresolved. The sample here was peripheral blood, taken on day 0 of AZD1222 vaccination. The source of this sequence is an adult in good health. The CDR3 protein is CASSSDTEEAFF. CDR3 coding DNA: TGTGCCAGCAGTAGCGACACGGAAGAAGCTTTCTTT.